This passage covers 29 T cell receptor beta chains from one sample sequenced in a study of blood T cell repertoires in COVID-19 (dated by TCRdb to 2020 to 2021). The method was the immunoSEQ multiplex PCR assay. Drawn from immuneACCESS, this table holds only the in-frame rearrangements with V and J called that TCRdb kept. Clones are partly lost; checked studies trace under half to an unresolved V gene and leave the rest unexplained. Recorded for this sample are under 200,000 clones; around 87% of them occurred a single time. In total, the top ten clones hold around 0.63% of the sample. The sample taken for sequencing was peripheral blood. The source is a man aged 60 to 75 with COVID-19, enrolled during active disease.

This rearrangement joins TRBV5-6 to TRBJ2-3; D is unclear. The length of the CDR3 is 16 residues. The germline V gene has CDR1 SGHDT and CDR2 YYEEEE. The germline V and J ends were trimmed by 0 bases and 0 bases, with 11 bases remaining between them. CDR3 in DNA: TGTGCCAGCAGCTTGGTCGTTTATACTAGCACAGATACGCAGTATTTT. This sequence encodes CASSLVVYTSTDTQYF.

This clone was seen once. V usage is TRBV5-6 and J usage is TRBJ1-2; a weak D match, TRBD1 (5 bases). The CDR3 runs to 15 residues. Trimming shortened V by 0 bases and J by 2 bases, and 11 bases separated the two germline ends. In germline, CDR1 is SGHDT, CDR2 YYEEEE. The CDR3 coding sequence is TGTGCCAGCAGCTTGGCCTCGGGGGGGAACTATGGCTACACCTTC. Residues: CASSLASGGNYGYTF.

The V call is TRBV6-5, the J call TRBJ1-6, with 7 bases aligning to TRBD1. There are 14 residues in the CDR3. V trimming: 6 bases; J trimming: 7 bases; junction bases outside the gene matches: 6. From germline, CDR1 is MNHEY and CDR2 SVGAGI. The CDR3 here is CASSAGTANSPLHF. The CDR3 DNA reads TGTGCCAGCAGCGCAGGGACAGCGAATTCACCCCTCCACTTT.

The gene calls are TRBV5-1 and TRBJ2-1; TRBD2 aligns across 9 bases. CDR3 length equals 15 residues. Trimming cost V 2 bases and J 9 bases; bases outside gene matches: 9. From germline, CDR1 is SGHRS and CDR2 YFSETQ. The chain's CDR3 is CASSFGLAQRSEQFF. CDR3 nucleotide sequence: TGCGCCAGCAGCTTCGGACTAGCGCAGCGTAGTGAGCAGTTCTTC.

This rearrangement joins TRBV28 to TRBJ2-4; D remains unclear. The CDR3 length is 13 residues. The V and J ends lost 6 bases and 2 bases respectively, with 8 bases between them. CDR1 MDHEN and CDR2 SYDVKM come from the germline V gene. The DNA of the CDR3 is TGTGCCAGCAGGGAGTGGACCAAAAACATTCAGTACTTC. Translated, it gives CASREWTKNIQYF.

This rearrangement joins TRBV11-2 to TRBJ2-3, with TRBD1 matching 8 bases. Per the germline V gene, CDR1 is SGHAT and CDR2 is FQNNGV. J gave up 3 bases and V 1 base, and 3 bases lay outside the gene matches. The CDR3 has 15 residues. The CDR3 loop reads CASSLVRGRTDTQYF. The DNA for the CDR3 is TGTGCCAGCAGCTTAGTCAGGGGGCGGACAGATACGCAGTATTTT.

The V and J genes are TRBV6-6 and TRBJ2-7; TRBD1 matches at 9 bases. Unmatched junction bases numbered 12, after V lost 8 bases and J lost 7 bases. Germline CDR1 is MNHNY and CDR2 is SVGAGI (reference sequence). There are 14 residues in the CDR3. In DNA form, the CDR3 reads TGTGCCAGCGCAGAGGGACAGGGCCGTAAAGAGCAGTACTTC. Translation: CASAEGQGRKEQYF.

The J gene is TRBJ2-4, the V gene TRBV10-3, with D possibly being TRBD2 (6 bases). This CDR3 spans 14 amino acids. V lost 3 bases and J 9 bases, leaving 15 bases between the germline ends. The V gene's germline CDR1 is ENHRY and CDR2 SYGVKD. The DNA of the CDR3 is TGTGCCATCAGTGAACCAAGGGCCGGGGGCATTCAGTACTTC. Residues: CAISEPRAGGIQYF.

The chain's CDR3 is CASSADRNGNQPQHF. The CDR3 DNA reads as TGTGCCAGCAGCGCTGACAGGAACGGCAATCAGCCCCAGCATTTT. The chain links TRBV6-5 to TRBJ1-5, with TRBD1 as a possible D gene (6 bases). The germline V and J ends were trimmed by 6 bases and 2 bases, with 14 bases remaining between them. The germline V gene encodes CDR1 MNHEY and CDR2 SVGAGI. The CDR3 covers 15 residues.

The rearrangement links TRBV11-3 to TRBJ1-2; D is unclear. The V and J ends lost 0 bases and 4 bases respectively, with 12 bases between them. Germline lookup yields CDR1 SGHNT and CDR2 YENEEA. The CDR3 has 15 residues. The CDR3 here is CASSLDRVQSYGYTF. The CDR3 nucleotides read TGTGCCAGCAGCTTAGATCGGGTCCAGTCCTATGGCTACACCTTC.

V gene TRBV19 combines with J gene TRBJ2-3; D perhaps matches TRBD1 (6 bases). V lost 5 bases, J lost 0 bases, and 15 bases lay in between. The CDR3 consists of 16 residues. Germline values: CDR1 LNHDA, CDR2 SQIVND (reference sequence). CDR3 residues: CASSHRTALSTDTQYF. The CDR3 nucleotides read TGTGCCAGTAGTCACCGGACAGCCCTTAGCACAGATACGCAGTATTTT.

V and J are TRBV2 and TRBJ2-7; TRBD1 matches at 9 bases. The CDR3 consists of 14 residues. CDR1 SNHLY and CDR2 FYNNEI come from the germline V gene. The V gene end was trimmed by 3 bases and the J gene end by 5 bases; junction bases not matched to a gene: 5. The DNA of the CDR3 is TGTGCCAGCAGTGATTTGGACAGGGGAAACGAGCAGTACTTC. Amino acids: CASSDLDRGNEQYF.

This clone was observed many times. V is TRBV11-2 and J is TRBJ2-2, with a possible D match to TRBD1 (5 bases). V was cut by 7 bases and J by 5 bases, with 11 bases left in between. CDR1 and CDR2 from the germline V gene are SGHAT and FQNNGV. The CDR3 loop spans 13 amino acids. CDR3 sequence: CASNRGRTGELFF. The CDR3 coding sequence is TGTGCCAGCAATAGGGGTCGAACCGGGGAGCTGTTTTTT.

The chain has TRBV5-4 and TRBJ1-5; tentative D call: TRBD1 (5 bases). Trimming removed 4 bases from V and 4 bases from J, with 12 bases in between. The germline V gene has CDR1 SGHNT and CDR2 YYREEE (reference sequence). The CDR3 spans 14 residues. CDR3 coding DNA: TGTGCCAGCAGCGTCCAGGGTGGAAATCAGCCCCAGCATTTT. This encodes CASSVQGGNQPQHF. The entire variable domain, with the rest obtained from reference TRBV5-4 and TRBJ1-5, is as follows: ETGVTQSPTHLIKTRGQQVTLRCSSQSGHNTVSWYQQALGQGPQFIFQYYREEENGRGNFPPRFSGLQFPNYSSELNVNALELDDSALYLCASSVQGGNQPQHFGDGTRLSIL.

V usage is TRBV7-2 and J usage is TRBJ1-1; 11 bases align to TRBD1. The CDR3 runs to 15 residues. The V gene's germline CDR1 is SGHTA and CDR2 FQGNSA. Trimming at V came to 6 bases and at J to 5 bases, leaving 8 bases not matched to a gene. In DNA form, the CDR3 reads TGTGCCAGCAGTCGTACGGGACAGGGGGTGACTGAAGCTTTCTTT. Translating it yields CASSRTGQGVTEAFF. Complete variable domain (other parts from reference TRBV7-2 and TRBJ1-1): GAGVSQSPSNKVTEKGKDVELRCDPISGHTALYWYRQSLGQGLEFLIYFQGNSAPDKSGLPSDRFSAERTGGSVSTLTIQRTQQEDSAVYLCASSRTGQGVTEAFFGQGTRLTVV.

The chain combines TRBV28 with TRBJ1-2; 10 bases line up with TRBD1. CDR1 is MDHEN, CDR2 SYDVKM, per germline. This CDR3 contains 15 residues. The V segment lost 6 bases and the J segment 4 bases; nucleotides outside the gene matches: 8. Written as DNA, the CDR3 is TGTGCCAGCAGCCCCGACAGGGGGCTTGGCTATGGCTACACCTTC. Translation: CASSPDRGLGYGYTF.

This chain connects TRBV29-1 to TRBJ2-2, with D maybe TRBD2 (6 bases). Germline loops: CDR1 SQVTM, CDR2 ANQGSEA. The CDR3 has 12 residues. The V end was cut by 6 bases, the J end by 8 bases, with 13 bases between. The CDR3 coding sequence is TGCAGCGTGCGGGGCGCTGGGGGGGAGCTGTTTTTT. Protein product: CSVRGAGGELFF.

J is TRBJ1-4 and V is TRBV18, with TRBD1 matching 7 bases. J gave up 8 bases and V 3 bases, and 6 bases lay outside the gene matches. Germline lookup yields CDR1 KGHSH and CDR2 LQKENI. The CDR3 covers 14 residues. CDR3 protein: CASSPRWDSEKLFF. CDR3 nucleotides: TGTGCCAGCTCACCGCGATGGGACAGCGAAAAACTGTTTTTT.

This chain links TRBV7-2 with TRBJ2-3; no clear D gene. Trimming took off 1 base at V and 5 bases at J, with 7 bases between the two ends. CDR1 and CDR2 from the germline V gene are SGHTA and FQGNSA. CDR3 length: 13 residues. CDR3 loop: CASSLDTRDTQYF. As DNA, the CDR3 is TGTGCCAGCAGCTTAGATACCAGAGATACGCAGTATTTT.

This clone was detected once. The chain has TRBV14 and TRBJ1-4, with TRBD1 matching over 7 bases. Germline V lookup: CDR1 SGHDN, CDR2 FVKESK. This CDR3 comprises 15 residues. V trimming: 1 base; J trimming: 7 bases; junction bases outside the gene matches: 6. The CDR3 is CASSQGGTVVEKLFF. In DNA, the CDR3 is TGTGCCAGCAGCCAAGGGGGGACAGTAGTTGAAAAACTGTTTTTT.

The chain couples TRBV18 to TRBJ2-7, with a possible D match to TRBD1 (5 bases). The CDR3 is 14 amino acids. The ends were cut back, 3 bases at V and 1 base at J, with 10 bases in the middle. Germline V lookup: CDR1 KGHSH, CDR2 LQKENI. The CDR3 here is CASSPDSQSYEQYF. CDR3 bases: TGTGCCAGCTCACCCGACAGCCAATCCTACGAGCAGTACTTC.

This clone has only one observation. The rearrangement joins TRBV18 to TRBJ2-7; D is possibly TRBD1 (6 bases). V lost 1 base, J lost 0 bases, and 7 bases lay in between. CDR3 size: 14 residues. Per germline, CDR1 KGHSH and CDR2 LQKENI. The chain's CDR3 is CASSPRDNSYEQYF. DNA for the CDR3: TGTGCCAGCTCACCACGGGACAACTCCTACGAGCAGTACTTC.

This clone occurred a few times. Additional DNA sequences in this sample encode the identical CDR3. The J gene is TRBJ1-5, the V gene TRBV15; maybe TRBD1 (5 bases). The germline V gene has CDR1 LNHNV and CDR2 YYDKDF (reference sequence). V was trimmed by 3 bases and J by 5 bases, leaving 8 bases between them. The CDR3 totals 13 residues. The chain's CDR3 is CATSRGQDQPQHF. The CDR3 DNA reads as TGTGCCACCAGCAGGGGGCAGGATCAGCCCCAGCATTTT.

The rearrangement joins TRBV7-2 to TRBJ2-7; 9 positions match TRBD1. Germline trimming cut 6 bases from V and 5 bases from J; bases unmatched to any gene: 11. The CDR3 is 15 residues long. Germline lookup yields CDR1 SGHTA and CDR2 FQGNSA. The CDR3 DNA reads TGTGCCAGCAGGGGAAACCGGGACAGGGCCAACGAGCAGTACTTC. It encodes CASRGNRDRANEQYF.

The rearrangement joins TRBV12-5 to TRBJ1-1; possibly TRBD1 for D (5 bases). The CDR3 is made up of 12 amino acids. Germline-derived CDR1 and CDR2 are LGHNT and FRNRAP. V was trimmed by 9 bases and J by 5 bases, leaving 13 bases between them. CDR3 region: CARATEGTEAFF. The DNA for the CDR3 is TGTGCTAGGGCGACAGAAGGAACTGAAGCTTTCTTT.

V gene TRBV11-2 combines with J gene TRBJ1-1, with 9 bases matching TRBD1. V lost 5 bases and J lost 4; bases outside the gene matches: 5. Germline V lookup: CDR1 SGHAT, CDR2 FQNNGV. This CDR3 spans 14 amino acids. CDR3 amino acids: CASSKRTGVTEAFF. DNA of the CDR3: TGTGCCAGCAGCAAGCGGACAGGGGTCACTGAAGCTTTCTTT.

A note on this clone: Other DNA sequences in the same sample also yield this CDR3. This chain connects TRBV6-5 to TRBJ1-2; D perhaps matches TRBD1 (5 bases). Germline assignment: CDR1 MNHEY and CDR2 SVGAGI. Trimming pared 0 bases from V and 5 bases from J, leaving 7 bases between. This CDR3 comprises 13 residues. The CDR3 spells CASSYSGVYGYTF. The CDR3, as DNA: TGTGCCAGCAGTTACTCAGGGGTTTATGGCTACACCTTC.

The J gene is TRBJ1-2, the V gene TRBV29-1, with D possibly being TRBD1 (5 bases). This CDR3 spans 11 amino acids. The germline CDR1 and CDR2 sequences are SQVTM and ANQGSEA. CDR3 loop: CSTQGNYGYTF. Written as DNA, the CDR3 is TGCAGTACCCAGGGAAACTATGGCTACACCTTC.

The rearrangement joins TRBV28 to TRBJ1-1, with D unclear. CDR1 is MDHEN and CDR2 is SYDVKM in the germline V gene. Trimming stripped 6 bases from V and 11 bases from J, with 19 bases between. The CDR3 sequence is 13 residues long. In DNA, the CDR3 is TGTGCCAGCAGCCCCCCAGATCTAAGGCGGGCTTTCTTT. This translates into CASSPPDLRRAFF.